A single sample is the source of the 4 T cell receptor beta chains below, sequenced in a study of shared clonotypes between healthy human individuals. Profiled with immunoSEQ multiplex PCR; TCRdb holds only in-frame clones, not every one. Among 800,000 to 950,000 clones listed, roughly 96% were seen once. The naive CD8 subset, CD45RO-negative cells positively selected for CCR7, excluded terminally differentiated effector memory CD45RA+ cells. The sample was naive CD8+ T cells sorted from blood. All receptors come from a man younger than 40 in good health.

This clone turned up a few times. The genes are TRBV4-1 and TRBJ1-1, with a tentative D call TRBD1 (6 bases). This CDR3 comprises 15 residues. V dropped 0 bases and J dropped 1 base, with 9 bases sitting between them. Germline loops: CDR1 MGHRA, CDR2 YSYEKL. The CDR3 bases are TGCGCCAGCAGCCAAGAGGAGGGGGGGAACACTGAAGCTTTCTTT. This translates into CASSQEEGGNTEAFF.

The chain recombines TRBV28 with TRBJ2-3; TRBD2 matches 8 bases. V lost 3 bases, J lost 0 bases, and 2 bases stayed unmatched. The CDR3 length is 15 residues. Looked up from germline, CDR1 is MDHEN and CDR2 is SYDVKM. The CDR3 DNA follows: TGTGCCAGCAGTTTTAGCGGGGCTAGCACAGATACGCAGTATTTT. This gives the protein CASSFSGASTDTQYF.

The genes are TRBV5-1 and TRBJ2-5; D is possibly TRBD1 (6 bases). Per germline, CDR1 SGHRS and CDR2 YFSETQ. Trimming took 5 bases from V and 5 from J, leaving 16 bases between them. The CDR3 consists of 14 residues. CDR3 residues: CASSPGQGLETQYF. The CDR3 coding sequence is TGCGCCAGCAGTCCCGGGCAGGGGCTGGAGACCCAGTACTTC.

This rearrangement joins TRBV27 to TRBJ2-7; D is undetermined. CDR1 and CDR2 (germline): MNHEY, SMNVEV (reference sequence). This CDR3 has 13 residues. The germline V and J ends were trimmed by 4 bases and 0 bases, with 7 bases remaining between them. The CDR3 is CASSSSPSYEQYF. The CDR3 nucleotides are TGTGCCAGCAGTTCATCGCCCTCCTACGAGCAGTACTTC.